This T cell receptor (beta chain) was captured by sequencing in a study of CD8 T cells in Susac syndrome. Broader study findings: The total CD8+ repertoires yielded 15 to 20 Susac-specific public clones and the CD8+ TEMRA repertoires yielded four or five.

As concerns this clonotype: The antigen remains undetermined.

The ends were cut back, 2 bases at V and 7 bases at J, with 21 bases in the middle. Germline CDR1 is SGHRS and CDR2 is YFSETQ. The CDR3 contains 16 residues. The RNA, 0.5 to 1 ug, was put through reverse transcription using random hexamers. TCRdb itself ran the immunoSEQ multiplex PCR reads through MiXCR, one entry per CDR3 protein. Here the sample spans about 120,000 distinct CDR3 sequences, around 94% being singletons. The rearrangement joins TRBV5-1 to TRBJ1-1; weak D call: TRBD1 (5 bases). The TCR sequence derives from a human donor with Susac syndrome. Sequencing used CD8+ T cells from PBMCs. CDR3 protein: CASSFWGVGIGNEAFF. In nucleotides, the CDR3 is TGCGCCAGCAGCTTTTGGGGGGTGGGGATTGGAAATGAAGCTTTCTTT.